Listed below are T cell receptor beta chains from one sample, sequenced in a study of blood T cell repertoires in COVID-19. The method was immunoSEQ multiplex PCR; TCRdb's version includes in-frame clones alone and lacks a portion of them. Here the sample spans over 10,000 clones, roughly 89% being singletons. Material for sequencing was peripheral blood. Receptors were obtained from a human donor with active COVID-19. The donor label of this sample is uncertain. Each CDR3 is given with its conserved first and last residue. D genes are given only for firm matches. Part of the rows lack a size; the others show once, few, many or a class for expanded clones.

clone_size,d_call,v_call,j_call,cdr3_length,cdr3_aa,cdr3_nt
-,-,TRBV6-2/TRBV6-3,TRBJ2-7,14,CASSYSGGSYEQYF,TGTGCCAGCAGTTACTCTGGCGGCTCCTACGAGCAGTACTTC
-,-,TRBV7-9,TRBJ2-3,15,CASLREGGGTDTQYF,TGTGCCAGCCTAAGGGAAGGGGGAGGCACAGATACGCAGTATTTT
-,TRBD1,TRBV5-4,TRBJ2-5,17,CASSLGVTGGGSETQYF,TGTGCCAGCAGCTTGGGGGTGACAGGGGGCGGGTCGGAGACCCAGTACTTC
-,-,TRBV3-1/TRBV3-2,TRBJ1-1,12,CASSQERGAAFF,TGTGCCAGCAGCCAAGAACGGGGGGCTGCTTTCTTT
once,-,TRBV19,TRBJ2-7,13,CASSITDSYEQYF,TGTGCCAGTAGTATCACAGATTCCTACGAGCAGTACTTC
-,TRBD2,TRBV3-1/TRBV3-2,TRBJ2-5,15,CASSRGSGAQETQYF,TGTGCCAGCAGTCGGGGGAGCGGGGCCCAAGAGACCCAGTACTTC
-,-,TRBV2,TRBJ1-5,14,CASSRPGGNQPQHF,TGTGCCAGCAGTAGACCCGGGGGCAATCAGCCCCAGCATTTT
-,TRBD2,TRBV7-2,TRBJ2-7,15,CASSPSGGTSYEQYF,TGTGCCAGCAGCCCTAGCGGGGGGACCTCCTACGAGCAGTACTTC
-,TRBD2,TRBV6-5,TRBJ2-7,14,CASSTSGGSYEQYF,TGTGCCAGCAGTACTAGCGGGGGGTCCTACGAGCAGTACTTC
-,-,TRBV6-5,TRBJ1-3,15,CASSLGHFSGNTIYF,TGTGCCAGCAGCCTGGGACACTTCTCTGGAAACACCATATATTTT
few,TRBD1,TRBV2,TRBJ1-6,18,CASSETSDRSSYNSPLHF,TGTGCCAGCAGTGAAACTTCGGACAGGAGTTCCTATAATTCACCCCTCCACTTT
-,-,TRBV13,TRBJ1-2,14,CASSDPQGVYGYTF,TGTGCCAGCAGCGACCCACAGGGCGTTTATGGCTACACCTTC
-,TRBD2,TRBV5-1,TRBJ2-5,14,CASRRSSGGETQYF,TGCGCCAGCAGGCGGAGTAGCGGGGGAGAGACCCAGTACTTC
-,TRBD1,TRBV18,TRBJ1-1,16,CASSHGTGVLNTEAFF,TGTGCCAGCTCACACGGGACAGGGGTGTTGAACACTGAAGCTTTCTTT
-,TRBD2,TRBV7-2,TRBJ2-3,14,CASSLEGGSDTQYF,TGTGCCAGCAGCTTAGAGGGAGGGTCAGATACGCAGTATTTT